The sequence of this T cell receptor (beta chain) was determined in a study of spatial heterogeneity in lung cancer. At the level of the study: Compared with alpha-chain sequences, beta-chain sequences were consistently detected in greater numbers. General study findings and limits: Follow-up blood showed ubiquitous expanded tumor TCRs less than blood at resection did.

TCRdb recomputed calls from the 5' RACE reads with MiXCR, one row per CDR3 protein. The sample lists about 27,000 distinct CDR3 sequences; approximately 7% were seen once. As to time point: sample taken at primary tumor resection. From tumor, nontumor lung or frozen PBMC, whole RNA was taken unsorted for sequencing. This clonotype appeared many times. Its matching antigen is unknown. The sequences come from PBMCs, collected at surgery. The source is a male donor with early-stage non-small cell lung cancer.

The DNA of the CDR3 is TGTGCCAGCAGTTACACCCCGACAGATACGCAGTATTTT. Residues: CASSYTPTDTQYF. The rearrangement uses TRBV6-6 and TRBJ2-3; D is undetermined. V lost 2 bases, J lost 3 bases, and 6 bases lay in between. From germline, CDR1 is MNHNY and CDR2 SVGAGI (reference sequence). The CDR3 is 13 amino acids.